This T cell receptor beta chain was sequenced during a study of shared clonotypes between healthy human individuals. Study-wide background: Two female and a few male donors aged 18 to 49 were enrolled.

Study-level findings and limits: Around 5.4% of naive CD4 clonotypes were common to a few donors.

As to this clone: Its target is unknown.

Deep-level settings were used for running the assay. About 30,000 T cell genomes, or approximately 190 ng DNA, went into the sorted-subset replicate PCRs. Assay used: immunoSEQ multiplex PCR; TCRdb lists only in-frame clones, some missing. The repertoire holds hundreds of thousands of clones, roughly 70% seen once, with 1.5% to 2% in the top ten. This receptor was taken from a woman aged 25 to 39 in good health. Sequencing input: memory CD4+ T cells sorted from blood. Subset meaning: CD45RA-negative fraction.

CDR3 in DNA: TGTGCCAGCAGCGTAGTGCTTGGTCGGACAGGATTTAGGAGAGGCTACACCTTC. Encoded protein: CASSVVLGRTGFRRGYTF. The V call is TRBV9, the J call TRBJ1-2, with 7 bases that match TRBD1. V trimming: 0 bases; J trimming: 8 bases; junction bases outside the gene matches: 19. The CDR3 is 18 residues long. The germline gives CDR1 SGDLS, CDR2 YYNGEE.